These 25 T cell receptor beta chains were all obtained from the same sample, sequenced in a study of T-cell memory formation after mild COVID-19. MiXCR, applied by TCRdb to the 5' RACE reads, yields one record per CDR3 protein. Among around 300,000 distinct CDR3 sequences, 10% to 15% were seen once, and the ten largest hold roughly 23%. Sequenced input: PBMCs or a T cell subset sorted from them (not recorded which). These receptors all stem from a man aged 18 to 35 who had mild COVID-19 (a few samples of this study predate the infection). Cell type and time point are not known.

The CDR3 loop is CASSSYGGTPTDTQYF. DNA for the CDR3: TGTGCCAGCAGCTCCTACGGGGGTACACCCACAGATACGCAGTATTTT. The chain couples TRBV5-6 to TRBJ2-3; possibly TRBD2 for D (6 bases). Germline V lookup: CDR1 SGHDT, CDR2 YYEEEE. The V end lost 3 bases, the J end lost 2 bases, and 16 bases lay between the germline ends. This CDR3 has 16 amino acids.

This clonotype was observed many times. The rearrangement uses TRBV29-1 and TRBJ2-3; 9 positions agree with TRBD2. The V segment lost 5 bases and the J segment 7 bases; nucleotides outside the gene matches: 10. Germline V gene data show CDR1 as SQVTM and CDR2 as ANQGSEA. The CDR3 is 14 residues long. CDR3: CSVTSGGTRNTQYF. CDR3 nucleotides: TGCAGCGTTACCAGCGGGGGGACAAGAAATACGCAGTATTTT.

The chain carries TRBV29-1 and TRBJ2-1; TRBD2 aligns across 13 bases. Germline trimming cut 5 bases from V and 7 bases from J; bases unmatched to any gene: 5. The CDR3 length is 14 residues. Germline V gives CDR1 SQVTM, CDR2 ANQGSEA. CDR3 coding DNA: TGCAGCGTTACTAGCGGGGGGGGCTGGAATGAGCAGTTCTTC. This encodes CSVTSGGGWNEQFF.

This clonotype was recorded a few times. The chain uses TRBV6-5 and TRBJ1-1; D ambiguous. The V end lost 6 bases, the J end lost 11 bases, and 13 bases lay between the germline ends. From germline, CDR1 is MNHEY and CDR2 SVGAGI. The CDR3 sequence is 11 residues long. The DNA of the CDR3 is TGTGCCAGCAGCCCCGGGGTAGGCGCTTTCTTT. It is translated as CASSPGVGAFF.

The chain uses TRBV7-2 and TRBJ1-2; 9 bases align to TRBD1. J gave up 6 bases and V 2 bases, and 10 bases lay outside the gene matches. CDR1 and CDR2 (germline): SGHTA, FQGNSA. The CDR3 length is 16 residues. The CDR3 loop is CASSLFVTGQGHGYTF. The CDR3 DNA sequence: TGTGCCAGCAGCTTATTTGTGACCGGACAGGGGCATGGCTACACCTTC.

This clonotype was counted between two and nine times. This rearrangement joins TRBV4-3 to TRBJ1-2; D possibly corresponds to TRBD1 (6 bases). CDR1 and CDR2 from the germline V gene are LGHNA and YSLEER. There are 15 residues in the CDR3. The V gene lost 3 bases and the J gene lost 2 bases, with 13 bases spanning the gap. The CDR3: CASSQVDSLNYGYTF. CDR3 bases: TGCGCCAGCAGCCAGGTGGACAGCTTAAACTATGGCTACACCTTC.

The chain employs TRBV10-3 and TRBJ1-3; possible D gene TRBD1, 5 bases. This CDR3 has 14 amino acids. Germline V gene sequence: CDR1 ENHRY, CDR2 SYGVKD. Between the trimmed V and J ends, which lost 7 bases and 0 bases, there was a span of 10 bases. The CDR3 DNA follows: TGTGCCATCAAGACAGAGAACTCTGGAAACACCATATATTTT. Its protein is CAIKTENSGNTIYF.

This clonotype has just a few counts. DNA of the CDR3: TGCAGTGCTAGGGAGAACTACAGGGGGCAGAATGAGCAGTTCTTC. Protein sequence: CSARENYRGQNEQFF. The V call is TRBV20-1, the J call TRBJ2-1; 9 bases agree with TRBD1. CDR3 length: 15 amino acids. Trimming cost V 3 bases and J 7 bases; bases outside gene matches: 10. Germline V gene lookup returns CDR1 DFQATT and CDR2 SNEGSKA (reference sequence).

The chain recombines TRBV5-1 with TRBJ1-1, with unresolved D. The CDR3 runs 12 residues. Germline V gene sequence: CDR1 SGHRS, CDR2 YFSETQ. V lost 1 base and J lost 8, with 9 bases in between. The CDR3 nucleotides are TGCGCCAGCAGCTTGATGCAGGAGGAAGCTTTCTTT. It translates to CASSLMQEEAFF. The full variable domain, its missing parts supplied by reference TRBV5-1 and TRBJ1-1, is KAGVTQTPRYLIKTRGQQVTLSCSPISGHRSVSWYQQTPGQGLQFLFEYFSETQRNKGNFPGRFSGRQFSNSRSEMNVSTLELGDSALYLCASSLMQEEAFFGQGTRLTVV.

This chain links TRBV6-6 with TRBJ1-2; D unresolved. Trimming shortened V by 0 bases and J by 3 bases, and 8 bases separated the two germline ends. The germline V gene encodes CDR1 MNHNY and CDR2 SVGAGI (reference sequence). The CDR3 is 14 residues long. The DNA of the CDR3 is TGTGCCAGCAGTTACTCTTCCGAAGACTATGGCTACACCTTC. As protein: CASSYSSEDYGYTF.

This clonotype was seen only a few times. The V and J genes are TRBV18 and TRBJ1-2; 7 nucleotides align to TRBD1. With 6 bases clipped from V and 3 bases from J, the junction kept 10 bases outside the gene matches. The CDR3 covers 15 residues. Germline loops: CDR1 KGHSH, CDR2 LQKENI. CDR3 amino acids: CASSLRQGGDYGYTF. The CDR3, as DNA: TGTGCCAGCTCTCTTCGACAGGGTGGGGACTATGGCTACACCTTC.

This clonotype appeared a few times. The CDR3 DNA reads TGTGCCAGCAGCCAAGATGTGACAGGCAACACCGGGGAGCTGTTTTTT. Translation gives CASSQDVTGNTGELFF. This chain joins TRBV4-2 and TRBJ2-2; perhaps TRBD1 as D (6 bases). This CDR3 comprises 16 residues. V dropped 0 bases and J dropped 2 bases, with 10 bases sitting between them. Germline lookup yields CDR1 LGHNA and CDR2 YNFKEQ.

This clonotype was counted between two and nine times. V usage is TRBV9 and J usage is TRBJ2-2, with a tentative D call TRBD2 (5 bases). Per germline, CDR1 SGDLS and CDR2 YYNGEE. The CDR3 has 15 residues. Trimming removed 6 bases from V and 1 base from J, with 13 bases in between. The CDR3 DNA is TGTGCCAGCACAAAAGGAGGAGTGAACACCGGGGAGCTGTTTTTT. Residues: CASTKGGVNTGELFF.

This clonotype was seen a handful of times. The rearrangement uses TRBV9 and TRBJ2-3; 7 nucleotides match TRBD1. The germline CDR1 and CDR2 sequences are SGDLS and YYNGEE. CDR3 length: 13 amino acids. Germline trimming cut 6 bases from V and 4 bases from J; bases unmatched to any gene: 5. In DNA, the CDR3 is TGTGCCAGCAACAACAGGGGTTCAGATACGCAGTATTTT. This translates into CASNNRGSDTQYF.

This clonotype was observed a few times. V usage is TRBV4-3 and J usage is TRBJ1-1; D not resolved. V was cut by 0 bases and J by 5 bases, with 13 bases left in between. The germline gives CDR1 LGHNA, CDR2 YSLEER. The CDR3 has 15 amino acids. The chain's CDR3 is CASSQDVGLSTEAFF. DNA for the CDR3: TGCGCCAGCAGCCAAGATGTTGGGCTCTCGACTGAAGCTTTCTTT.

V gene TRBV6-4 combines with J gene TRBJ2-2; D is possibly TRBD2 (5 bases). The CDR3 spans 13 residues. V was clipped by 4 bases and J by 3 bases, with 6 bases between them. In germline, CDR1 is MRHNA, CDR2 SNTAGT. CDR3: CASSGGDTGELFF. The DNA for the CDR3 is TGTGCCAGCAGTGGGGGAGACACCGGGGAGCTGTTTTTT.

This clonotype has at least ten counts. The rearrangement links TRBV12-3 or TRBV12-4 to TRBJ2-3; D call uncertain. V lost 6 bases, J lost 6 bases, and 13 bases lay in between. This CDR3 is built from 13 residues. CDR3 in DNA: TGTGCCAGCAGAGTAGTTGTAACGGATACGCAGTATTTT. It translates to CASRVVVTDTQYF.

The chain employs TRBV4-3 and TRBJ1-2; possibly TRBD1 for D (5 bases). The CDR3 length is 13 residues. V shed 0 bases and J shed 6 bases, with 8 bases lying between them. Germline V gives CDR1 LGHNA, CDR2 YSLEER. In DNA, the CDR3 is TGCGCCAGCAGCCAAGAGACAGAGGATGGCTACACCTTC. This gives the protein CASSQETEDGYTF.

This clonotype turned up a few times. This CDR3 reads CASSVGAPYTDTQYF. In DNA, the CDR3 is TGTGCCAGCAGCGTAGGAGCACCCTACACAGATACGCAGTATTTT. This sequence joins TRBV9 and TRBJ2-3; the D is unclear. The V and J ends lost 0 bases and 2 bases respectively, with 10 bases between them. Germline V gene lookup returns CDR1 SGDLS and CDR2 YYNGEE. This CDR3 comprises 15 residues.

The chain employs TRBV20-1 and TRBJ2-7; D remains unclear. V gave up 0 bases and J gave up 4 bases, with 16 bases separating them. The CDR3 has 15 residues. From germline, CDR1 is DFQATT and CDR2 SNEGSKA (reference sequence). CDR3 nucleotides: TGCAGTGCTAGAGATTTGGGCAGGCACGGTTACGAGCAGTACTTC. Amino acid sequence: CSARDLGRHGYEQYF.

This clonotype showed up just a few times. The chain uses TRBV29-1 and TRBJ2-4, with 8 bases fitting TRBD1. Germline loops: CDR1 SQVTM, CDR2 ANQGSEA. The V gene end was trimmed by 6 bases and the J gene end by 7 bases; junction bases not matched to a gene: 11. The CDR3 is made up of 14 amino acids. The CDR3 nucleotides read TGCAGCGTAACCGGACAGGGAGTGGAGAACATTCAGTACTTC. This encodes CSVTGQGVENIQYF.

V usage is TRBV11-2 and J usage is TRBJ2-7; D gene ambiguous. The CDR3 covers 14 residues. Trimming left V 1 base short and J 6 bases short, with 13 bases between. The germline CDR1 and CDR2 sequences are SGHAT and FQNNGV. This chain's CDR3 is CASSLALEGTEQYV. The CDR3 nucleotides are TGTGCCAGCAGCTTAGCCCTAGAAGGCACCGAGCAGTACGTC.

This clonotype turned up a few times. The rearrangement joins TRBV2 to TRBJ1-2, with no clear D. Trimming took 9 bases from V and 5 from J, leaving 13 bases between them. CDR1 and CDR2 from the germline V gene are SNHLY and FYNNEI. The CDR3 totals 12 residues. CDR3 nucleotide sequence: TGTGCCAGAGAATCAGGCGAGTATGGCTACACCTTC. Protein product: CARESGEYGYTF.

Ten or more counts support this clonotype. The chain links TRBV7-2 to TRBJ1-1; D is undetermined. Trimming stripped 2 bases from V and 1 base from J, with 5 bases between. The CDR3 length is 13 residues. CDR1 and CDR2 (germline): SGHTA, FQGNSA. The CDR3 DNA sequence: TGTGCCAGCAGCTTAATGGGGAACACTGAAGCTTTCTTT. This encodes CASSLMGNTEAFF.

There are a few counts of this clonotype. The CDR3 here is CASSLLRVTEAFF. In nucleotides, the CDR3 is TGTGCCAGCAGCTTACTCAGGGTAACTGAAGCTTTCTTT. The rearrangement links TRBV7-2 to TRBJ1-1; D may be TRBD1 (5 bases). The CDR3 covers 13 residues. Germline assignment: CDR1 SGHTA and CDR2 FQGNSA. The V end was cut by 2 bases, the J end by 5 bases, with 9 bases between. Supplemented by reference TRBV7-2 and TRBJ1-1, the full variable domain reads GAGVSQSPSNKVTEKGKDVELRCDPISGHTALYWYRQSLGQGLEFLIYFQGNSAPDKSGLPSDRFSAERTGGSVSTLTIQRTQQEDSAVYLCASSLLRVTEAFFGQGTRLTVV.